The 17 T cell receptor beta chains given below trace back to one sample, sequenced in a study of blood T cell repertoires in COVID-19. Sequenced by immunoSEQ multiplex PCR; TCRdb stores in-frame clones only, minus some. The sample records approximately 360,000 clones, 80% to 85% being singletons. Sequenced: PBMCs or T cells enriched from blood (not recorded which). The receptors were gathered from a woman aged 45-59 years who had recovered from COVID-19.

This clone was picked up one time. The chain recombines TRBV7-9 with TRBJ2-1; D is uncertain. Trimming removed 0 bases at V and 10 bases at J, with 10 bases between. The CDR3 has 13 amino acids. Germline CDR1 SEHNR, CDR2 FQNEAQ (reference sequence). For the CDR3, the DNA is TGTGCCAGCAGCTTAGCTTCGACTGCAGAGCAGTTCTTC. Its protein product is CASSLASTAEQFF.

In nucleotides, the CDR3 is TGTGCCAGTAGTTCCGGCATGGGACAGGGGGCTCAGCCCCAGCATTTT. It is translated as CASSSGMGQGAQPQHF. The chain carries TRBV19 and TRBJ1-5, with TRBD1 matching 12 bases. The trim removed 5 bases at V and 6 bases at J, leaving 8 bases unmatched. The CDR3 consists of 16 residues. CDR1 is LNHDA, CDR2 SQIVND, per germline (reference sequence).

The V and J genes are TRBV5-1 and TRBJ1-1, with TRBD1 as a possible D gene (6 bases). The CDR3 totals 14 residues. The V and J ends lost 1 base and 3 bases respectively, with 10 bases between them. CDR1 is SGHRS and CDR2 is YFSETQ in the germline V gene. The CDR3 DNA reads TGCGCCAGCAGCTTGTTACAGGGTGACACTGAAGCTTTCTTT. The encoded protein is CASSLLQGDTEAFF.

The CDR3 loop is CASSWTGASNEKLFF. CDR3 nucleotide sequence: TGTGCCAGCAGCTGGACAGGGGCGAGCAATGAAAAACTGTTTTTT. This chain uses TRBV7-2 with TRBJ1-4, with 9 bases lining up with TRBD1. V lost 4 bases to trimming and J lost 5 bases; unmatched junction nucleotides: 5. This CDR3 has 15 amino acids. The germline V gene has CDR1 SGHTA and CDR2 FQGNSA.

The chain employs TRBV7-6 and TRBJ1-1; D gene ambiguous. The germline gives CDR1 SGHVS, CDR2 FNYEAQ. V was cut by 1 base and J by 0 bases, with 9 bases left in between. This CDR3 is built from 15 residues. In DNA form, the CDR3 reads TGTGCCAGCAGCTTAGGGAACACAGTGAACACTGAAGCTTTCTTT. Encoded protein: CASSLGNTVNTEAFF.

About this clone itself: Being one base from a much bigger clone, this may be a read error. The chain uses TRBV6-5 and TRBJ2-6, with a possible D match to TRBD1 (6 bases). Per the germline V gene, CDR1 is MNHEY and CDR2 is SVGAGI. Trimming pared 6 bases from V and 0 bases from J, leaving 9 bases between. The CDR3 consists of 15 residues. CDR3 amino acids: CASSTQGSGANVLTF. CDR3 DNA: TGTGCCAGCAGCACACAGGGCTCTGGGGCCAACGTCCTGACTTTC.

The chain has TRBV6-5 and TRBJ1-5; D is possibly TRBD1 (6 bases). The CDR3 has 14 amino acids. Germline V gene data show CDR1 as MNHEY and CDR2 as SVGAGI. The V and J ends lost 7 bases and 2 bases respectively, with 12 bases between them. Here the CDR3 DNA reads TGTGCCAGCACTATAGACAGGCGCAATCAGCCCCAGCATTTT. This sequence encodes CASTIDRRNQPQHF.

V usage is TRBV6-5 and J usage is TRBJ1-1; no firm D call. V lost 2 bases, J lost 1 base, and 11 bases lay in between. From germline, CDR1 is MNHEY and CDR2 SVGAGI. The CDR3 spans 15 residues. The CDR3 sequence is CASSYGRVRNTEAFF. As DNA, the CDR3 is TGTGCCAGCAGTTACGGCCGGGTTCGGAACACTGAAGCTTTCTTT.

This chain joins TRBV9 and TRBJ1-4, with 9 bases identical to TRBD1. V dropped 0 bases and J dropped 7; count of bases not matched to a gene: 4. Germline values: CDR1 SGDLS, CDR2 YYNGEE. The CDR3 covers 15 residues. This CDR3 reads CASSVVGTGSEKLFF. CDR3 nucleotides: TGTGCCAGCAGCGTAGTCGGGACAGGGAGTGAAAAACTGTTTTTT. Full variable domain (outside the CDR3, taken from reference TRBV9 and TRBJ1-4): DSGVTQTPKHLITATGQRVTLRCSPRSGDLSVYWYQQSLDQGLQFLIQYYNGEERAKGNILERFSAQQFPDLHSELNLSSLELGDSALYFCASSVVGTGSEKLFFGSGTQLSVL.

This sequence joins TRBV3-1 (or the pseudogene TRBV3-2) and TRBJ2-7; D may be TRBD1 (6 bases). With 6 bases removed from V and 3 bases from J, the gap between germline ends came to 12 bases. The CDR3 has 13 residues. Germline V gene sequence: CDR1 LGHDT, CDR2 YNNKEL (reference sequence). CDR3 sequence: CASSRAGDYEQYF. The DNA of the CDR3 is TGTGCCAGCAGTAGGGCAGGGGACTACGAGCAGTACTTC.

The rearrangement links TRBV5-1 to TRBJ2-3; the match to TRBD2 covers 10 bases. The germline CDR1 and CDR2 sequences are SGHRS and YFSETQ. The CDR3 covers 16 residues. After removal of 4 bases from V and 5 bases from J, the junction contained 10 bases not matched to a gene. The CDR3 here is CASSPRLAGEIDTQYF. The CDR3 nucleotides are TGCGCCAGCAGCCCCCGCCTAGCGGGAGAGATAGATACGCAGTATTTT. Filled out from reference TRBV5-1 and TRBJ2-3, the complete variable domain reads KAGVTQTPRYLIKTRGQQVTLSCSPISGHRSVSWYQQTPGQGLQFLFEYFSETQRNKGNFPGRFSGRQFSNSRSEMNVSTLELGDSALYLCASSPRLAGEIDTQYFGPGTRLTVL.

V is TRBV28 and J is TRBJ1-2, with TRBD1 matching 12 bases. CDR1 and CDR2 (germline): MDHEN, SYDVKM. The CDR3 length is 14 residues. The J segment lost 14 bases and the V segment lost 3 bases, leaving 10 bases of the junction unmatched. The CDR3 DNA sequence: TGTGCCAGCAGTTTCGGCGGGACAGGGGGCGCGGGTACCTTC. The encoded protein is CASSFGGTGGAGTF.

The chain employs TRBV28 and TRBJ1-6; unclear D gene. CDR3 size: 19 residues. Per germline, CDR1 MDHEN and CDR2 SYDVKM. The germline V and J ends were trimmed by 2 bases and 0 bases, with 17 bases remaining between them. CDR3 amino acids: CASSLVGQAGSSYNSPLHF. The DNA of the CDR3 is TGTGCCAGCAGTTTAGTAGGGCAGGCCGGGAGCTCCTATAATTCACCCCTCCACTTT.

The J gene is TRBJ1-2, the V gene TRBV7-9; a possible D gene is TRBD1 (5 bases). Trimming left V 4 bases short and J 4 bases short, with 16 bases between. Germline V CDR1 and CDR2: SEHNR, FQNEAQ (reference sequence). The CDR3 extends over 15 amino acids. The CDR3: CASSSLIAGLYGYTF. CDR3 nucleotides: TGTGCCAGCAGCTCTCTTATCGCAGGGCTCTATGGCTACACCTTC.

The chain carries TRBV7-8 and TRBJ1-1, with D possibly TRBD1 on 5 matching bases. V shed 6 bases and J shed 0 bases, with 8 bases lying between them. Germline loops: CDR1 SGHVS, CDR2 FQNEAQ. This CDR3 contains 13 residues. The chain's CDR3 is CASSSGLNTEAFF. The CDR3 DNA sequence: TGTGCCAGCAGTTCAGGGCTGAACACTGAAGCTTTCTTT.

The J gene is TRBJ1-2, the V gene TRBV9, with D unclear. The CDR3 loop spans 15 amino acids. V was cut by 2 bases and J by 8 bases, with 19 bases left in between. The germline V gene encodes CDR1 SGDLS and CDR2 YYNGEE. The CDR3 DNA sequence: TGTGCCAGCAGCGTCGCTCAAACGGGAGTTGGAGGCTACACCTTC. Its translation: CASSVAQTGVGGYTF.

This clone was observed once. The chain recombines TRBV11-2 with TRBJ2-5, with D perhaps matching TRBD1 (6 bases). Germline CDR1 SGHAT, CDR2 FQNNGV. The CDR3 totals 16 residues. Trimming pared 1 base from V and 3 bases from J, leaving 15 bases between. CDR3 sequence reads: CASSLGSGNREETQYF. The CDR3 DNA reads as TGTGCCAGCAGCTTAGGGTCTGGGAACAGGGAAGAGACCCAGTACTTC.